This T cell receptor beta chain was captured in a study of identical twins. Study-level findings and limits: Memory repertoires lacked the insertion deficit that abundant cord blood beta clonotypes showed.

This clonotype has more than one count but fewer than ten. Its antigen remains unknown. One entry per CDR3 protein, called by TCRdb with MiXCR from the 5' RACE reads. The table records a few hundred thousand distinct CDR3 sequences, around 15% of them present only once. The donor group consisted entirely of healthy Caucasians. The CDR3 totals 15 residues. Trimming shortened V by 5 bases and J by 5 bases, and 18 bases separated the two germline ends. Germline CDR1 reads SGHAT; CDR2 reads FQNNGV. These data were likewise used in another study, on yellow fever vaccine responses in identical twins.

This receptor was identified in a woman aged 18 to 35 in good health. V and J are TRBV11-2 and TRBJ2-5; D may be TRBD1 (6 bases). The sample taken for sequencing was CD4+ T cells sorted from blood. CDR3 sequence (DNA): TGTGCCAGCAGCCGACCCACAGGGTCACGGGAGACCCAGTACTTC. Protein: CASSRPTGSRETQYF.